This TCR beta chain was observed in a study of post-analysis software for immune sequencing data. Study in general: Several disease courses (relapsing-remitting, secondary progressive and progressive-relapsing) of multiple sclerosis were included.

Notes on the study in general: Compared with controls, patients showed significantly lower normalized Chao1 diversity.

For this clonotype: What it binds is unknown.

The library was made from cDNA and included unique molecular identifiers. T cells numbering about 0.95 to 10 million yielded 450,000 to 500,000 cDNA molecules. One entry per CDR3 protein results from TCRdb running MiXCR on the PCR reads. The data contain approximately 460,000 distinct CDR3 sequences, approximately 46% of them singletons. The specimen was blood. This sequence originates from a girl under 18 with multiple sclerosis.

CDR3 DNA: TGCAGCGTTGAAGGGCTAGCGGGAGGGCCGGCCTACAATGAGCAGTTCTTC. It yields the protein CSVEGLAGGPAYNEQFF. The chain is built from TRBV29-1 and TRBJ2-1, with 12 positions matching TRBD2. CDR1 SQVTM and CDR2 ANQGSEA come from the germline V gene. CDR3 size: 17 residues. V trimming: 1 base; J trimming: 2 bases; junction bases outside the gene matches: 6.